One and the same sample provided the 10 T cell receptor beta chains below, sequenced in a study of chemoradiotherapy in HPV16-positive cancers. Repertoires were generated with immunoSEQ multiplex PCR, while TCRdb's copy carries only in-frame clones and drops some. The sample includes roughly 11,000 clones, approximately 78% of them seen just once. The biological material was taken from a patient who underwent chemoradiotherapy. These receptors were collected from a human donor with HPV-associated anogenital cancer.

This clone showed up just a few times. V usage is TRBV10-3 and J usage is TRBJ2-7; D gene ambiguous. Germline CDR1 and CDR2: ENHRY and SYGVKD. There are 14 residues in the CDR3. Trimming cost V 4 bases and J 0 bases, with 10 bases left between them. DNA of the CDR3: TGTGCCATCAGTGGGTCCGGGTTCTCCTACGAGCAGTACTTC. Amino acid sequence: CAISGSGFSYEQYF.

The chain has TRBV10-1 and TRBJ2-2; D remains unclear. The CDR3 length is 11 residues. Trimming removed 7 bases at V and 3 bases at J, with 3 bases between. Germline V gene data show CDR1 as WNHNN and CDR2 as SYGVQD (reference sequence). The CDR3 DNA sequence: TGCGCCAGCACCGACACCGGGGAGCTGTTTTTT. This encodes CASTDTGELFF.

The rearrangement links TRBV5-4 to TRBJ1-2, with 9 bases matching TRBD1. V was clipped by 6 bases and J by 8 bases; unmatched bases: 14. CDR1 and CDR2 from the germline V gene are SGHNT and YYREEE (reference sequence). The length of the CDR3 is 15 residues. The CDR3 here is CASNALDRDREGYTF. The DNA of the CDR3 is TGTGCCAGCAACGCCCTAGACCGGGACAGGGAAGGCTACACCTTC. The full variable domain, its missing parts supplied by reference TRBV5-4 and TRBJ1-2, is ETGVTQSPTHLIKTRGQQVTLRCSSQSGHNTVSWYQQALGQGPQFIFQYYREEENGRGNFPPRFSGLQFPNYSSELNVNALELDDSALYLCASNALDRDREGYTFGSGTRLTVV.

This chain joins TRBV5-1 and TRBJ1-5; 7 nucleotides align to TRBD1. Germline CDR1 reads SGHRS; CDR2 reads YFSETQ. The V segment lost 0 bases and the J segment 3 bases; nucleotides outside the gene matches: 3. The CDR3 extends over 15 amino acids. The chain's CDR3 is CASSLEGGYNQPQHF. In nucleotides, the CDR3 is TGCGCCAGCAGCTTGGAAGGGGGCTACAATCAGCCCCAGCATTTT.

The chain has TRBV5-1 and TRBJ2-7; possibly TRBD2 for D (6 bases). The CDR3 totals 14 residues. The V end lost 2 bases, the J end lost 2 bases, and 11 bases lay between the germline ends. CDR1 is SGHRS and CDR2 is YFSETQ in the germline V gene. DNA of the CDR3: TGCGCCAGCAGCTTTCGGGAGAATACCTACGAGCAGTACTTC. Translation gives CASSFRENTYEQYF.

The chain has TRBV18 and TRBJ2-5, with D unresolved. With 2 bases removed from V and 0 bases from J, the gap between germline ends came to 1 base. This CDR3 contains 12 residues. Germline loops: CDR1 KGHSH, CDR2 LQKENI. The CDR3 spells CASSPNQETQYF. In DNA form, the CDR3 reads TGTGCCAGCTCACCAAACCAAGAGACCCAGTACTTC.

This clone was seen only once. This sequence joins TRBV5-1 and TRBJ1-2; D is possibly TRBD1 (6 bases). V lost 4 bases, J lost 3 bases, and 16 bases lay in between. The CDR3 has 15 amino acids. The germline gives CDR1 SGHRS, CDR2 YFSETQ. The CDR3 sequence is CASSQPGGAHYGYTF. DNA for the CDR3: TGCGCCAGCAGCCAGCCGGGGGGGGCGCACTATGGCTACACCTTC.

This chain uses TRBV5-3 with TRBJ2-5; TRBD2 agrees at 12 bases. TRBV5-3 is given ORF status, its function remaining uncertain. Trimming removed 1 base from V and 4 bases from J; junction bases left unmatched: 8. The CDR3 has 17 amino acids. CDR3 loop: CARSLTSGGSWLETQYF. As DNA, the CDR3 is TGTGCCAGAAGCTTGACTAGCGGGGGGTCATGGTTAGAGACCCAGTACTTC.

This clone was counted once. The V gene is TRBV7-9, the J gene TRBJ2-3, with a tentative D call TRBD2 (6 bases). Deletions cut 2 bases from V and 0 bases from J, with 9 bases between. CDR3 size: 15 residues. Germline CDR1 reads SEHNR; CDR2 reads FQNEAQ (reference sequence). For the CDR3, the DNA is TGTGCCAGCAGCTTAAGTCGGGGGAGCACAGATACGCAGTATTTT. It is translated as CASSLSRGSTDTQYF. The variable domain in full, completed from reference TRBV7-9 and TRBJ2-3, reads DTGVSQNPRHKITKRGQNVTFRCDPISEHNRLYWYRQTLGQGPEFLTYFQNEAQLEKSRLLSDRFSAERPKGSFSTLEIQRTEQGDSAMYLCASSLSRGSTDTQYFGPGTRLTVL.

This clone was found a few times. The chain combines TRBV5-1 with TRBJ2-6; no clear D gene. The CDR3 totals 15 residues. From germline, CDR1 is SGHRS and CDR2 YFSETQ. Trimming removed 4 bases from V and 2 bases from J, with 10 bases in between. As DNA, the CDR3 is TGCGCCAGCAGCCAAATCTTACCTGGGGCCAACGTCCTGACTTTC. Protein sequence: CASSQILPGANVLTF.